The T cell receptor (beta chain) under discussion was sequenced for a study of T cells in Graves' hyperthyroidism and ophthalmopathy (dated by TCRdb to the late 2010s). With regard to the full study: Peripheral blood was collected at initial diagnosis, before any treatment. Whether ophthalmopathy could be predicted prospectively was tested in an independent validation cohort made up of 18 hyperthyroidism patients plus 17 patients who later progressed to ophthalmopathy. A discovery cohort of about 95 patients, about 43 with Graves' ophthalmopathy and more than 55 with stable Graves' hyperthyroidism, was used to find distinguishing TCR V-J signatures. Thyroid tissue and blood T-cell repertoires from about six Graves' hyperthyroidism patients were also compared in the study. TCR Vbeta CDR3 sequencing of around 130 peripheral blood samples (approximately 44 ophthalmopathy, under 80 hyperthyroidism and roughly 17 progressor patients) is reported in the paper. Following sampling, methimazole starting at 30 mg daily was given to hyperthyroidism patients, and high-dose intravenous methylprednisolone was given to ophthalmopathy patients. The approximately 100 discovery patients were randomly divided into training and test sets at a 7:3 ratio. What the research found in general, with its limitations: Sample size was not statistically predetermined, and investigators were not blinded to group allocation. During validation, the model predicted progression to ophthalmopathy a median of approximately 6.5 months ahead of onset, with almost 71% sensitivity and around 72% specificity. Blood samples also contained most of the expanded thyroid clonotypes (frequency above 0.001), which suggests that blood repertoires may reflect thyroid immune responses. Ophthalmopathy was separated from stable hyperthyroidism by a 13 V-J signature model, with approximately 85% sensitivity and about 81% specificity obtained in cross-validation and 80%/75% obtained in testing.

Looking up the germline V gene yields CDR1 MNHNS and CDR2 SASEGT. Its CDR3 holds 15 amino acids, cysteine through phenylalanine. The kept DNA is CDR3 alone, 45 bases in frame from the first base. At the junction V is shortened by 4 bases and J by 0 bases, with 13 bases in between. This clonotype was counted a few times. The clone's antigen remains unknown. Base-call qualities are not available, and no considerably larger clone is one nucleotide away. Amplification of TCR beta CDR3 regions was carried out from RNA transcripts. The TCR CDR3 was subjected to a first round of RT-PCR using the HTBI primer set and the Qiagen OneStep RT-PCR kit. A second multiplex PCR round built the libraries, followed by size selection and purification. Paired-end sequencing of the libraries was performed with 100 bp reads on an Illumina HiSeq2000. Per the source publication's procedure: Raw data were processed with SOAPnuke, discarding reads with adapters, uncalled bases, mean Phred below 15, or no exact constant-primer or identifier match. COPE v1.2.5 was used to merge high-quality paired reads, and clonotypes were defined as unique nucleotide sequences. MiTCR v1.1 was used to align the clonotypes against IMGT TRBV, TRBD and TRBJ reference segments. The analysis was restricted to V-J combinations with a frequency above 0.0001, which together covered 99.2% of the repertoires. The TCS score was defined as the ratio of F50 (clonal expansion) to E x V (chaos), calculated using BLOSUM62-based TCRdist between CDR3 peptides within each V-J. Welch's t-statistics and random forest reduced 450 to 600 V-J features to 13, which were used in a naive Bayes classifier (R e1071). The public reads were run again by TCRdb, first through fastp at Q25 and then through MiXCR, and only productive beta chains were kept. Rows are combined by CDR3 protein, so each entry shows the most common genes and DNA. None of the V and J calls come from the authors' own analysis; TCRdb made them. The sample includes about half a million distinct CDR3 sequences, with around 20% observed a single time. The top ten constitute approximately 26% of the sample.

Stable Graves' hyperthyroidism was defined as no progression to ophthalmopathy during 18 months of follow-up. Hyperthyroidism patients were aged 18 to 65 years and newly diagnosed, with disease duration of less than 2 months. The study excluded patients with uncontrolled infections, other autoimmune diseases, pregnancy or lactation. Clinical symptoms, serum thyroxine and TRAb, thyroid ultrasound, and orbital computed tomography formed the basis for the diagnoses. PBMCs were isolated from 10 ml of fresh peripheral blood by Ficoll-Paque density gradient centrifugation. Total RNA was extracted using Trizol reagent, and RNA quality was assessed on an Agilent 2100 Bioanalyzer.

This receptor was taken from a man younger than 30 with Graves' hyperthyroidism. This receptor chain uses TRBV6-1 and TRBJ2-7; no confident D gene assignment can be made. The sample was blood. Here the CDR3 is given as CASSGRAAISYEQYF. The DNA reads as follows: TGTGCCAGCAGTGGAAGGGCTGCTATCTCCTACGAGCAGTACTTC.